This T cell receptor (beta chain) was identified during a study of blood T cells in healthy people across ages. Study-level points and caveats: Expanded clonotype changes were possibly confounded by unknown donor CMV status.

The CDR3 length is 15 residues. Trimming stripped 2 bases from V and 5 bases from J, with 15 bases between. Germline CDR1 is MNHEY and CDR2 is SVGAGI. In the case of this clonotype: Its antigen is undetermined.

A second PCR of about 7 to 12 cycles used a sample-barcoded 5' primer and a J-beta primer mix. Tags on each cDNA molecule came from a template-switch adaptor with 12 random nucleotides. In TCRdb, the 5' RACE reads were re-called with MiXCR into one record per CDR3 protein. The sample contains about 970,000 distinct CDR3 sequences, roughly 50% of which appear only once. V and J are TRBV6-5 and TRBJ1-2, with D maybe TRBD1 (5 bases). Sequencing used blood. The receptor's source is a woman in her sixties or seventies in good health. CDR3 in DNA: TGTGCCAGCAGTTACGGTGGCGGGGCATATTATGGCTACACCTTC. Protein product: CASSYGGGAYYGYTF.